What follows is one T cell receptor (beta chain) and its context. This specimen comes from a study of blood T cell repertoires in COVID-19. About the study: Researchers got acute and convalescent COVID-19 samples from the United States, Italy and Spain. T cells, B-cell-depleted T cells, or PBMCs supplied cDNA or gDNA.

Original processing notes: From reference gene primer amplification, estimates of nucleated cell counts were derived. The table came from immunoSEQ multiplex PCR; TCRdb's copy has only in-frame clones and leaves some out. That table is the source of V, J and clone size, and D and trimming were worked out from the DNA. Of roughly 75,000 clones in the sample, approximately 74% were seen once. The CDR3 has 15 residues. V gave up 3 bases and J gave up 0 bases, with 10 bases separating them. CDR1 SGHDN and CDR2 FVKESK come from the germline V gene. V and J are TRBV14 and TRBJ2-3, with D possibly matching TRBD2 (6 bases). The receptor was derived from a human donor with acute or convalescent COVID-19. The donor label of this sample is uncertain. Sequenced material: peripheral blood. The chain's CDR3 is CASSQQGGSTDTQYF. CDR3 nucleotides: TGTGCCAGCAGCCAGCAGGGAGGAAGCACAGATACGCAGTATTTT.